This note documents a single T cell receptor (beta chain) sequence. The target antigen is unknown. Before the COVID-19 pandemic, during about 2011-2019, CD4+ T cells were taken from unexposed donors. Deep TCR-beta sequencing used DNA from uncultured naive and memory CD4+ T cells. The assay was immunoSEQ multiplex PCR, and TCRdb's table has in-frame clones only and misses some. The sample shows around 69,000 clones, about 94% of them seen only once. This specimen belongs to a study of CD4 T cells in relation to SARS-CoV-2 and coronaviruses. Study details: The HLA restriction of the shared crossreactive spike epitopes was mapped.

Study outcomes and limitations: The assay detects memory recall responses, not culture-primed primary responses. In around two thirds of donors, memory CD4+ clonotypes crossrecognized SARS-CoV-2 and at least one common cold coronavirus spike.

Germline V gene data show CDR1 as WSHSY and CDR2 as SAAADI. The CDR3 totals 15 residues. Trimming removed 3 bases from V and 5 bases from J, with 13 bases in between. The receptor was derived from a human donor in good health. This chain links TRBV10-2 with TRBJ2-2, with D perhaps matching TRBD1 (5 bases). Sequenced: naive CD4+ T cells from PBMCs. Stated subset: naive CD4+ T cells isolated by negative enrichment. This CDR3 is CASSEARGRTGELFF. The CDR3 coding sequence is TGCGCCAGCAGTGAAGCAAGGGGCAGGACCGGGGAGCTGTTTTTT.